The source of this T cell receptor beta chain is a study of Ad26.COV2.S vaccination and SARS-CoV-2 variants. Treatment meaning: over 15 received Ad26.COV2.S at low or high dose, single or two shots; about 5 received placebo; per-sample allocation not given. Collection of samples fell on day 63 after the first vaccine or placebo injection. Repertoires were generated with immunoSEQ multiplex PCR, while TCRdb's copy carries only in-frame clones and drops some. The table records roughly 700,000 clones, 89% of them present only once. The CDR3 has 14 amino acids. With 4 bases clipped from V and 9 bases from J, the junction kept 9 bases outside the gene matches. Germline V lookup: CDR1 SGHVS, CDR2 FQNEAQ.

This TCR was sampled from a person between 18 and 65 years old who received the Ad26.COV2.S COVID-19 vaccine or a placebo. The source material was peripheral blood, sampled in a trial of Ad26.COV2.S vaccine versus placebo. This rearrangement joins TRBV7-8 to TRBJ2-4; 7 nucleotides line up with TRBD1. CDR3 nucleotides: TGTGCCAGCAGCTCCTCTGCAGGGGGTAGCATTCAGTACTTC. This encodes CASSSSAGGSIQYF.